The source of this T cell receptor (beta chain) is a study of vaccination effects on CD4 cells after COVID-19. Sequencing used immunoSEQ multiplex PCR; TCRdb keeps in-frame clones, though not all of them. The profile shows roughly 30,000 clones, 55% to 85% of them singletons. Sequencing was preceded by expansion of antigen-specific CD4+ T cells with viral peptide pools in the ViraFEST assay. The culture ran for approximately 10 days before CD4+ T cells were isolated. Either the BNT162b2 or mRNA-1273 vaccine was given to participants in two doses. Among the vaccine recipients, none had a prior SARS-CoV-2 infection, and nucleocapsid antibodies were negative. Notes on this clone: Antigen: not known.

The CDR3 runs to 15 residues. Trimming took 0 bases from V and 5 from J, leaving 14 bases between them. The V gene's germline CDR1 is SGHDT and CDR2 YYEEEE. The sequences come from CD4+ T cells from PBMCs cultured with HCoV-NL63 spike peptides, collected after COVID-19 vaccination. This chain links TRBV5-6 with TRBJ1-1; D is perhaps TRBD1 (5 bases). This sequence originates from a human donor who received a COVID-19 vaccine. The chain's CDR3 is CASSLDGDLRTEAFF. The CDR3 nucleotides read TGTGCCAGCAGCTTGGACGGGGACTTAAGGACTGAAGCTTTCTTT.